The following is a TCR beta chain sequence with its context. The antigen remains undetermined. All of the isolated RNA was reverse transcribed, so expressed TCRB transcripts were sequenced. About 3.7 million reads per sample were averaged for naive, central memory and regulatory samples. Using immunoSEQ multiplex PCR, the repertoire was profiled, and TCRdb retains in-frame clones only, with some absent. The data show about 620,000 clones, 15% to 17% seen once. Markers CD45RO/CCR7/CD25/CD127/CD95/CD27 served to sort CD4+ naive, central memory, regulatory and stem cell-like memory cells. The source of the sample is a study of beta chain features in type 1 diabetes. Whole-study findings and limits: The study notes PCR might favor shorter templates equally in patients and controls. Fewer junction insertions and more nucleotide deletions appeared in type 1 diabetes patients.

Trimming stripped 5 bases from V and 7 bases from J, with 20 bases between. Germline V gives CDR1 LNHDA, CDR2 SQIVND (reference sequence). The CDR3 runs 16 residues. The TCR was taken from a man between 18 and 35 years old in good health. Specimen: naive CD4+ T cells from blood. The V and J genes are TRBV19 and TRBJ1-4; D possibly corresponds to TRBD1 (5 bases). The CDR3 DNA is TGTGCCAGTAGTGGGGGTCTGGGGGTACGCGGTGAAAAACTGTTTTTT. As protein: CASSGGLGVRGEKLFF.